This T cell receptor (beta chain) is from a study of T cells after yellow fever vaccination. Regarding the study as a whole: Reappearing after the booster were most of the clones from primary vaccination (approximately 96% CD4, 85% to 90% CD8).

V was pared by 7 bases and J by 4 bases, with 6 bases of the junction left unmatched. The CDR3 loop spans 12 amino acids. The germline CDR1 and CDR2 sequences are SQVTM and ANQGSEA. TCRdb analysed the 5' RACE reads with MiXCR anew, one entry per CDR3 protein. Of about 130,000 distinct CDR3 sequences listed, 7.5% to 10% are singletons. Of note for this clonotype: Its antigen is still unknown.

This clonotype was obtained from a man younger than 30 who received the YFV17D yellow fever vaccine. The sample was CD8+ T cells sorted from PBMCs, taken on the day of the yellow fever booster vaccination. J is TRBJ2-7 and V is TRBV29-1; TRBD1 matches at 8 bases. This CDR3 is CSAERQGYEQYF. CDR3 DNA: TGCAGCGCCGAGCGACAGGGGTACGAGCAGTACTTC.